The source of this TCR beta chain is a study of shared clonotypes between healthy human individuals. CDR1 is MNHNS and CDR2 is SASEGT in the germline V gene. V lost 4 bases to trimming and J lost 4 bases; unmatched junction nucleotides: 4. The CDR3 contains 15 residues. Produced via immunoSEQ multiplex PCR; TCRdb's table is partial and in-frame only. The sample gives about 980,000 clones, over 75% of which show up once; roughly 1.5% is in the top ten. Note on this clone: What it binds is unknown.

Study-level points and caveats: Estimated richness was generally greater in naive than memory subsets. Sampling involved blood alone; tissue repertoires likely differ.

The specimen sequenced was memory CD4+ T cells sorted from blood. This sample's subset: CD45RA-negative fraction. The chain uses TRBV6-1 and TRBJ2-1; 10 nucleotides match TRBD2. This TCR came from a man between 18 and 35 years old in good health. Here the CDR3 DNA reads TGTGCCAGCAGTGGGACTAGCGGAATTTACAATGAGCAGTTCTTC. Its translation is CASSGTSGIYNEQFF.